This T cell receptor beta chain derives from a study of blood T cell repertoires in COVID-19. The wider study: Sample material is recorded as cDNA or gDNA derived from T cells, B-cell-depleted T cells, or PBMCs.

Methods used by the authors: Using reference gene primer amplification, nucleated cell counts were estimated. The repertoire was sequenced with immunoSEQ multiplex PCR; TCRdb's copy has only in-frame clones and lacks some. V, J and clone size were drawn from that table, and D and trimming were deduced from the DNA. The sample has 170,000 or so clones, 75% to 90% seen once. The germline gives CDR1 ENHRY, CDR2 SYGVKD. V lost 10 bases and J 0 bases, leaving 15 bases between the germline ends. This CDR3 has 14 residues. Sequenced sample: peripheral blood. The V gene is TRBV10-3, the J gene TRBJ1-1, with D uncertain. This clonotype was sampled from a woman between 65 and 79 years old with COVID-19, enrolled during active disease. The CDR3 region is CATSTVRVNTEAFF. CDR3 DNA: TGTGCCACATCAACGGTCCGCGTGAACACTGAAGCTTTCTTT.